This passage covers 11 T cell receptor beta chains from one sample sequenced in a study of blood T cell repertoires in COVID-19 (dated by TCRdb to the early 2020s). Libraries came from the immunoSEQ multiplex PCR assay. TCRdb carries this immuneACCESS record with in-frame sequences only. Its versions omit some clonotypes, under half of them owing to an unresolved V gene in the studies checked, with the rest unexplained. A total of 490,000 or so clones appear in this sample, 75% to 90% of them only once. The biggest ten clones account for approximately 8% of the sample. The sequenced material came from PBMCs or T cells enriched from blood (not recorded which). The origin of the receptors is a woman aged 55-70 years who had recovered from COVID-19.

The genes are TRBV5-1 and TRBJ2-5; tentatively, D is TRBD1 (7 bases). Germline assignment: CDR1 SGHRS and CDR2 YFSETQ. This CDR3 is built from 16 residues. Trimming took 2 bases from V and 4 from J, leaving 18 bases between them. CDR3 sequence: CASSLRPEGAGETQYF. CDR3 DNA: TGCGCCAGCAGCTTACGCCCGGAGGGGGCTGGAGAGACCCAGTACTTC.

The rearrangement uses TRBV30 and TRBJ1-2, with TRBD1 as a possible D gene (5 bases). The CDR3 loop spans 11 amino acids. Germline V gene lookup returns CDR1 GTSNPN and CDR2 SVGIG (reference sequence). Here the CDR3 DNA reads TGTGCTGGAGGGGTCGGCTATGGCTACACCTTC. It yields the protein CAGGVGYGYTF.

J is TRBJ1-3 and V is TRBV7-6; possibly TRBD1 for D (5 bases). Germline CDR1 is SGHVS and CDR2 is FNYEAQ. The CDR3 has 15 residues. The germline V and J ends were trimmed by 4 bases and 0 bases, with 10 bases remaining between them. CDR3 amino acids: CASSSADSSGNTIYF. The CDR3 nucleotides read TGTGCCAGCAGCTCCGCCGACAGCTCTGGAAACACCATATATTTT. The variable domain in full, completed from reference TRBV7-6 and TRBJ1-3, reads GAGVSQSPRYKVTKRGQDVALRCDPISGHVSLYWYRQALGQGPEFLTYFNYEAQQDKSGLPNDRFSAERPEGSISTLTIQRTEQRDSAMYRCASSSADSSGNTIYFGEGSWLTVV.

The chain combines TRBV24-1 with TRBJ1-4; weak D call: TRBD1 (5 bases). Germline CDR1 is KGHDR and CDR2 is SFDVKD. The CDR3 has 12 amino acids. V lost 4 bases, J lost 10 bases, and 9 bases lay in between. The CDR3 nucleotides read TGTGCCACCAGTGAGGGGGGAGGAAAACTGTTTTTT. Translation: CATSEGGGKLFF.

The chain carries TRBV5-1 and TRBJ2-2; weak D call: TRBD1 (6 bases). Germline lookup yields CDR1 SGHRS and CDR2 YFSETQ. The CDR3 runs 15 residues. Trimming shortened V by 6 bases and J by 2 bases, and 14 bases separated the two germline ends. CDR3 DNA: TGCGCCAGCACCTTTGGACAGTTCAACACCGGGGAGCTGTTTTTT. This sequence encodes CASTFGQFNTGELFF.

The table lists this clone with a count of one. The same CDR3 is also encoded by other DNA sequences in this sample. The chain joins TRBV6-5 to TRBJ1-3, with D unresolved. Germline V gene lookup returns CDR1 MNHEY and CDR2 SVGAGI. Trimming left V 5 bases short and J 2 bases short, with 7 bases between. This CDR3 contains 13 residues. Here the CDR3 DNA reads TGTGCCAGCAGTAGCGGGCCTGGAAACACCATATATTTT. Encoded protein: CASSSGPGNTIYF.

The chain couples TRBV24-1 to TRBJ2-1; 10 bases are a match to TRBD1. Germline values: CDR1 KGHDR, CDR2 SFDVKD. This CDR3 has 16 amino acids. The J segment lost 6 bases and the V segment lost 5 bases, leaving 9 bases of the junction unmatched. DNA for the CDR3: TGTGCCACCAGTGCCTGGGGACAGGGGAAAGGCAATGAGCAGTTCTTC. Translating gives CATSAWGQGKGNEQFF.

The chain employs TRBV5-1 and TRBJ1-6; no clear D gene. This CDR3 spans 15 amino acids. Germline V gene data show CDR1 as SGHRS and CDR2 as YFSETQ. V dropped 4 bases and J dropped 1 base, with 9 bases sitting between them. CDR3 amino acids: CASSPEGSYNSPLHF. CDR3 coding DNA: TGCGCCAGCAGCCCTGAGGGTTCCTATAATTCACCCCTCCACTTT. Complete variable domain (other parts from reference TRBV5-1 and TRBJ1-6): KAGVTQTPRYLIKTRGQQVTLSCSPISGHRSVSWYQQTPGQGLQFLFEYFSETQRNKGNFPGRFSGRQFSNSRSEMNVSTLELGDSALYLCASSPEGSYNSPLHFGNGTRLTVT.

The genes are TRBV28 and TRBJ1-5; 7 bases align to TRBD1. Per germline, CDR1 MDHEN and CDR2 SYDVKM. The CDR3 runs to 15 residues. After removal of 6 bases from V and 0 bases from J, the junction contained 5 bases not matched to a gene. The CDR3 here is CASRLGQASNQPQHF. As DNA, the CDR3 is TGTGCCAGCAGACTCGGACAGGCTAGCAATCAGCCCCAGCATTTT.

CDR3 amino acids: CASSETRGPAADTQYF. The CDR3 coding sequence is TGTGCCAGTAGTGAAACTAGAGGCCCTGCGGCAGATACGCAGTATTTT. The chain carries TRBV19 and TRBJ2-3; D perhaps matches TRBD2 (5 bases). V was cut by 5 bases and J by 4 bases, with 19 bases left in between. Germline V gives CDR1 LNHDA, CDR2 SQIVND (reference sequence). The CDR3 runs to 16 residues.

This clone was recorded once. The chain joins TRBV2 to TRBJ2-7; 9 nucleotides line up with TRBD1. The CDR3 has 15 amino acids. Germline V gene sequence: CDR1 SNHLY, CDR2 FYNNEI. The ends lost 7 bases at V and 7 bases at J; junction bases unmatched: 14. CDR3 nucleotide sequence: TGTGCCAGCACTCCCCGGAGGGGGACAGGGTTAGAGCAGTACTTC. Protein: CASTPRRGTGLEQYF.